The 13 T cell receptor beta chains below were found in one sample sequenced in a study of immune evolution from preneoplasia to lung adenocarcinoma. This table comes from immunoSEQ multiplex PCR, and its TCRdb copy is limited to in-frame clones, with some not included. The table includes over 9,500 clones, more than 75% detected once. Material for sequencing was FFPE invasive lung adenocarcinoma tissue. The receptors stem from an older person with invasive lung adenocarcinoma. Some clones in this sample may be carry-over from other donors' samples.

The genes are TRBV30 and TRBJ1-3; the D is unclear. Germline V gives CDR1 GTSNPN, CDR2 SVGIG (reference sequence). Trimming took 0 bases from V and 0 from J, leaving 18 bases between them. The CDR3 covers 18 residues. CDR3 in amino acids: CAWSVPPSGYGSGNTIYF. CDR3 bases: TGTGCCTGGAGTGTACCACCCTCGGGGTACGGCTCTGGAAACACCATATATTTT. Based on the CDR3 plus reference TRBV30 and TRBJ1-3, the full variable domain is SQTIHQWPATLVQPVGSPLSLECTVEGTSNPNLYWYRQAAGRGLQLLFYSVGIGQISSEVPQNLSASRPQDRQFILSSKKLLLSDSGFYLCAWSVPPSGYGSGNTIYFGEGSWLTVV.

This clone was detected only a few times. The chain combines TRBV19 with TRBJ2-7, with 10 nucleotides matching TRBD2. Germline assignment: CDR1 LNHDA and CDR2 SQIVND (reference sequence). This CDR3 contains 15 residues. V was clipped by 5 bases and J by 3 bases; unmatched bases: 7. DNA of the CDR3: TGTGCCAGTAGTCCGTATTCTAGCGGGAGCTACGAGCAGTACTTC. It encodes CASSPYSSGSYEQYF.

This clone was seen a handful of times. CDR3 residues: CASSAQPTWEKLFF. As DNA, the CDR3 is TGTGCCAGCAGTGCGCAGCCCACGTGGGAAAAACTGTTTTTT. The rearrangement links TRBV2 to TRBJ1-4; D unclear. Looked up from germline, CDR1 is SNHLY and CDR2 is FYNNEI. With 4 bases removed from V and 8 bases from J, the gap between germline ends came to 14 bases. The CDR3 is 14 residues long. The full variable domain, in which reference TRBV2 and TRBJ1-4 provide the parts outside the CDR3, is EPEVTQTPSHQVTQMGQEVILRCVPISNHLYFYWYRQILGQKVEFLVSFYNNEISEKSEIFDDQFSVERPDGSNFTLKIRSTKLEDSAMYFCASSAQPTWEKLFFGSGTQLSVL.

V gene TRBV6-1 combines with J gene TRBJ2-5; D is perhaps TRBD1 (6 bases). The CDR3 extends over 13 amino acids. The germline V gene encodes CDR1 MNHNS and CDR2 SASEGT. The V end lost 10 bases, the J end lost 5 bases, and 17 bases lay between the germline ends. CDR3 sequence reads: CATHPGAGETQYF. As DNA, the CDR3 is TGTGCCACCCATCCAGGGGCGGGCGAGACCCAGTACTTC.

V is TRBV28 and J is TRBJ1-2; 7 positions match TRBD1. In germline, CDR1 is MDHEN, CDR2 SYDVKM. This CDR3 has 14 residues. Losses at the gene ends were 6 bases for V and 4 bases for J; bases not matched to a gene: 8. In DNA form, the CDR3 reads TGTGCCAGCAGCAAAAGGGGGCACTCCTATGGCTACACCTTC. This translates into CASSKRGHSYGYTF.

The chain couples TRBV11-2 to TRBJ1-2; D may be TRBD1 (6 bases). This CDR3 region has 15 residues. The germline V gene has CDR1 SGHAT and CDR2 FQNNGV. With 2 bases removed from V and 4 bases from J, the gap between germline ends came to 14 bases. The CDR3 sequence is CASSLSSGVGYGYTF. For the CDR3, the DNA is TGTGCCAGCAGCTTATCTTCAGGGGTGGGCTATGGCTACACCTTC.

The chain links TRBV2 to TRBJ1-2; D is ambiguous. Between the trimmed V and J ends, which lost 4 bases and 6 bases, there was a span of 12 bases. The CDR3 totals 13 residues. CDR1 SNHLY and CDR2 FYNNEI come from the germline V gene. CDR3 amino acids: CASSGREHNGYTF. CDR3 DNA: TGTGCCAGCAGTGGCCGGGAACACAATGGCTACACCTTC.

The chain has TRBV25-1 and TRBJ1-1; weak D call: TRBD1 (6 bases). The CDR3 spans 14 residues. CDR1 and CDR2 from the germline V gene are MGHDK and SYGVNS. The V gene lost 6 bases and the J gene lost 0 bases, with 11 bases spanning the gap. The CDR3 coding sequence is TGTGCCAGCAGGATAGGGGGGATGAACACTGAAGCTTTCTTT. Its protein is CASRIGGMNTEAFF. Complete variable domain (other parts from reference TRBV25-1 and TRBJ1-1): EADIYQTPRYLVIGTGKKITLECSQTMGHDKMYWYQQDPGMELHLIHYSYGVNSTEKGDLSSESTVSRIRTEHFPLTLESARPSHTSQYLCASRIGGMNTEAFFGQGTRLTVV.

The chain uses TRBV27 and TRBJ2-5; D may be TRBD2 (7 bases). Trimming took off 2 bases at V and 4 bases at J, with 11 bases between the two ends. This CDR3 comprises 14 residues. Germline-derived CDR1 and CDR2 are MNHEY and SMNVEV (reference sequence). The CDR3 DNA is TGTGCCAGCAGTTTAAGGGGGGGCCGAGAGACCCAGTACTTC. It codes for CASSLRGGRETQYF.

The chain combines TRBV12-5 with TRBJ2-1, with D uncertain. Trimming stripped 4 bases from V and 0 bases from J, with 1 base between. This CDR3 is 12 amino acids long. Germline V gives CDR1 LGHNT, CDR2 FRNRAP. The CDR3 here is CASGYSYNEQFF. CDR3 coding DNA: TGTGCTAGTGGTTACTCCTACAATGAGCAGTTCTTC.

This chain uses TRBV6-1 with TRBJ1-5, with D unresolved. CDR3 length equals 15 residues. Germline V gene lookup returns CDR1 MNHNS and CDR2 SASEGT. V lost 7 bases, J lost 0 bases, and 13 bases lay in between. The CDR3 protein is CASKMGGSSNQPQHF. In DNA form, the CDR3 reads TGTGCCAGCAAAATGGGCGGTTCTAGCAATCAGCCCCAGCATTTT.

This rearrangement joins TRBV4-2 to TRBJ2-7, with 9 positions matching TRBD2. The CDR3 is made up of 15 amino acids. V was clipped by 3 bases and J by 0 bases; unmatched bases: 3. Germline V gene sequence: CDR1 LGHNA, CDR2 YNFKEQ. The CDR3 loop is CASSQRLADSYEQYF. The CDR3 DNA reads TGTGCCAGCAGCCAGAGACTAGCGGACTCCTACGAGCAGTACTTC.

This chain links TRBV18 with TRBJ2-1; the match to TRBD2 covers 11 bases. This CDR3 contains 17 residues. The trim removed 3 bases at V and 8 bases at J, leaving 12 bases unmatched. Germline-derived CDR1 and CDR2 are KGHSH and LQKENI. This CDR3 is CASSPSSRLAGRDEQFF. The CDR3 DNA reads as TGTGCCAGCTCACCGTCTTCTAGACTAGCGGGAAGGGATGAGCAGTTCTTC.